The 16 T cell receptor beta chains in this list originate from one sample, sequenced in a study of blood T cells in healthy people across ages. It was with a sample-barcoded 5' primer and a J-beta primer mix that a second PCR of roughly 6 to 11 cycles was run. TCRdb used MiXCR to reprocess the 5' RACE reads, holding one entry per CDR3 protein. This sample has 650,000 to 700,000 distinct CDR3 sequences, with over 40% found just once. What was sequenced was blood. All receptors come from a woman of 80 years or more in good health.

In this sample, this clonotype turned up many times. The V gene is TRBV20-1, the J gene TRBJ2-3, with a tentative D call TRBD2 (6 bases). Germline V gene lookup returns CDR1 DFQATT and CDR2 SNEGSKA (reference sequence). This CDR3 is built from 13 residues. Trimming stripped 4 bases from V and 11 bases from J, with 19 bases between. CDR3 sequence: CSATAGRGFRQYF. CDR3 DNA sequence: TGCAGTGCTACCGCCGGGAGAGGGTTCAGGCAGTATTTT.

Notes on this clonotype: One end of the junction is discordant with germline, which a read error may explain. The chain couples TRBV5-1 to TRBJ2-1; 9 bases are a match to TRBD1. The germline V gene encodes CDR1 SGHRS and CDR2 YFSETQ. CDR3 length: 14 amino acids. The CDR3 DNA reads as TGCGCCAGCGCAACAGGGGGCCCCTACAATGGGCAGTTCTTC. Encoded protein: CASATGGPYNGQFF.

This chain uses TRBV7-2 with TRBJ2-4, with unresolved D. This CDR3 spans 19 amino acids. Trimming removed 1 base from V and 0 bases from J, with 19 bases in between. CDR1 SGHTA and CDR2 FQGNSA come from the germline V gene. CDR3 sequence reads: CASSLGPSQIILAKNIQYF. The CDR3 coding sequence is TGTGCCAGCAGCTTAGGTCCCTCTCAAATTATTCTAGCCAAAAACATTCAGTACTTC.

The V and J genes are TRBV20-1 and TRBJ2-7; 11 positions match TRBD1. Judging by the DNA end, TRBJ2-4 fits better; the J call may be wrong. CDR3 length equals 18 residues. Germline V gene data show CDR1 as DFQATT and CDR2 as SNEGSKA (reference sequence). This chain's CDR3 is CSASRDRGGDVPGNIQYF. The CDR3 DNA sequence: TGCAGTGCTTCCAGGGACAGGGGGGGTGATGTTCCTGGAAACATTCAGTACTTC.

The table lists this clonotype with a few counts. The chain is built from TRBV2 and TRBJ2-3, with D uncertain. Germline lookup yields CDR1 SNHLY and CDR2 FYNNEI. The length of the CDR3 is 10 residues. V was clipped by 3 bases and J by 9 bases, with 4 bases between them. The CDR3 coding sequence is TGTGCCAGCAGTGAGGGAACGCAGTATTTT. Translating gives CASSEGTQYF.

The rearrangement uses TRBV19 and TRBJ2-4; 10 bases match TRBD2. CDR3 length: 18 amino acids. The junction had 12 bases not matched to a gene; V was cut back by 6 bases and J by 1 base. The germline V gene encodes CDR1 LNHDA and CDR2 SQIVND (reference sequence). The CDR3 DNA reads TGTGCCAGTAGCCACGGGCTAGCGGGAGCCCGGGCCAAAAACATTCAGTACTTC. This translates into CASSHGLAGARAKNIQYF.

This clonotype has ten or more counts. The chain combines TRBV18 with TRBJ2-1, with 7 nucleotides matching TRBD2. The CDR3 is 13 residues long. V lost 2 bases, J lost 10 bases, and 5 bases stayed unmatched. Germline assignment: CDR1 KGHSH and CDR2 LQKENI. CDR3 DNA: TGTGCCAGCTCACCAGGACTAGTTGGGGAGCAGTTCTTC. Translating gives CASSPGLVGEQFF.

The chain employs TRBV2 and TRBJ2-7; 9 bases are shared with TRBD1. The DNA end favors TRBJ2-5, so the J call may be wrong. Germline V gene sequence: CDR1 SNHLY, CDR2 FYNNEI. The CDR3 length is 17 residues. CDR3: CASRRTGQGRVQETQYF. CDR3 DNA sequence: TGTGCCAGCAGGAGGACAGGACAGGGGAGGGTCCAAGAGACCCAGTACTTC.

The chain couples TRBV24-1 to TRBJ2-3; D is uncertain. Deletions cut 3 bases from V and 5 bases from J, with 8 bases between. Germline CDR1 and CDR2: KGHDR and SFDVKD. The CDR3 consists of 13 residues. CDR3 amino acids: CATSDLPGDTQYF. The CDR3 bases are TGTGCCACCAGTGATCTGCCCGGAGATACGCAGTATTTT.

This clonotype occurred many times. V is TRBV25-1 and J is TRBJ2-1; tentatively, D is TRBD2 (5 bases). CDR1 is MGHDK and CDR2 is SYGVNS in the germline V gene. The CDR3 totals 17 residues. Trimming stripped 0 bases from V and 4 bases from J, with 16 bases between. The CDR3 region is CASSEYPGTLLYNEQFF. CDR3 coding DNA: TGTGCCAGCAGTGAATATCCGGGAACCCTACTTTACAATGAGCAGTTCTTC.

The CDR3 DNA reads as TGTGCCACCAGCAGAGACTTGGGGGCGGCCGCGAAGCAGTTCTTC. Translation gives CATSRDLGAAAKQFF. This chain joins TRBV15 and TRBJ2-1; D may be TRBD1 (6 bases). Trimming took 0 bases from V and 11 from J, leaving 17 bases between them. The CDR3 loop spans 15 amino acids. CDR1 is LNHNV and CDR2 is YYDKDF in the germline V gene (reference sequence).

In this sample, this clonotype turned up many times. This chain joins TRBV7-2 and TRBJ2-3, with 9 positions matching TRBD2. This CDR3 is 14 amino acids long. The germline gives CDR1 SGHTA, CDR2 FQGNSA. With 4 bases clipped from V and 1 base from J, the junction kept 0 bases outside the gene matches. Here the CDR3 reads CASSWTSGTDTQYF. The DNA of the CDR3 is TGTGCCAGCAGCTGGACTAGCGGCACAGATACGCAGTATTTT.

The chain uses TRBV7-2 and TRBJ2-1; D is uncertain. The CDR3 sequence is 14 residues long. Germline V gene sequence: CDR1 SGHTA, CDR2 FQGNSA. V lost 5 bases, J lost 6 bases, and 14 bases lay in between. CDR3 nucleotides: TGTGCCAGCAGCCACTCCGGTTTGGGCAATGAGCAGTTCTTC. Its translation is CASSHSGLGNEQFF.

The table lists this clonotype with many counts. CDR3 amino acids: CASSASRVNNEQFF. The CDR3 DNA follows: TGTGCCAGCTCAGCGAGCCGGGTGAACAATGAGCAGTTCTTC. The rearrangement links TRBV18 to TRBJ2-1; D ambiguous. Germline assignment: CDR1 KGHSH and CDR2 LQKENI. The CDR3 is 14 amino acids. The V and J ends lost 5 bases and 5 bases respectively, with 13 bases between them.

Ten or more counts support this clonotype. The chain joins TRBV5-1 to TRBJ1-6; 10 bases line up with TRBD1. The ends lost 3 bases at V and 7 bases at J; junction bases unmatched: 4. This CDR3 has 15 amino acids. CDR1 SGHRS and CDR2 YFSETQ come from the germline V gene. The CDR3 sequence is CASSSGQGTNSPLHF. The CDR3 coding sequence is TGCGCCAGCAGCTCGGGACAGGGGACGAATTCACCCCTCCACTTT.

Regarding this clonotype: One base away lies a much larger clone, so this may be a sequencing read error. The gene calls are TRBV7-3 and TRBJ2-3, with TRBD2 as a possible D gene (7 bases). This CDR3 spans 15 amino acids. In germline, CDR1 is SGHTA, CDR2 FQGTGA. This chain's CDR3 is CASSLTGGVTGTQYF. For the CDR3, the DNA is TGTGCCAGCAGCTTAACAGGGGGGGTCACAGGTACGCAGTATTTT.